Each of the 10 T cell receptor beta chains below was sequenced from the same sample in a study of blood T cell repertoires in COVID-19. TCRdb keeps only in-frame clones here, not all; method: immunoSEQ multiplex PCR. The sample holds 80,000 or so clones, 80% seen once. Sample: peripheral blood. These receptors came from a woman between 65 and 79 years old with acute or convalescent COVID-19.

The rearrangement uses TRBV4-1 and TRBJ1-6, with D maybe TRBD1 (6 bases). This CDR3 region has 16 residues. Germline CDR1 is MGHRA and CDR2 is YSYEKL. V was cut by 5 bases and J by 7 bases, with 18 bases left in between. CDR3 protein: CASSDPRSGENSPLHF. CDR3 nucleotide sequence: TGCGCCAGCAGCGACCCCCGCTCAGGGGAAAATTCACCCCTCCACTTT.

The chain recombines TRBV4-3 with TRBJ2-2, with a possible D match to TRBD1 (5 bases). Germline CDR1 is LGHNA and CDR2 is YSLEER. The CDR3 runs to 14 residues. Trimming cost V 4 bases and J 1 base, with 7 bases left between them. The CDR3 loop is CASSPGQNTGELFF. As DNA, the CDR3 is TGCGCCAGCAGCCCTGGACAGAACACCGGGGAGCTGTTTTTT.

The rearrangement joins TRBV7-2 to TRBJ2-4, with D tentatively TRBD1 (5 bases). V was shortened by 8 bases and J by 5 bases, with 16 bases between the two germline ends. The V gene's germline CDR1 is SGHTA and CDR2 FQGNSA. The CDR3 length is 14 residues. The CDR3 DNA reads TGTGCCAGCGGGGCGAGGCGGACGGAAAACATTCAGTACTTC. Its protein product is CASGARRTENIQYF.

This chain links TRBV5-1 with TRBJ1-4; a weak D match, TRBD1 (6 bases). The CDR3 totals 14 residues. Deletions cut 3 bases from V and 8 bases from J, with 14 bases between. Germline loops: CDR1 SGHRS, CDR2 YFSETQ. The CDR3 reads CASSSDSPGEKLFF. Here the CDR3 DNA reads TGCGCCAGCAGCTCGGACAGCCCTGGGGAAAAACTGTTTTTT.

The chain links TRBV19 to TRBJ1-4; D is uncertain. This CDR3 is built from 13 residues. The ends were cut back, 8 bases at V and 7 bases at J, with 14 bases in the middle. The V gene's germline CDR1 is LNHDA and CDR2 SQIVND (reference sequence). The CDR3 region has the DNA TGTGCCAGTCATTCCGCCTGGAGTGAAAAACTGTTTTTT. The encoded protein is CASHSAWSEKLFF. Combining the CDR3 with reference TRBV19 and TRBJ1-4 gives the whole variable domain DGGITQSPKYLFRKEGQNVTLSCEQNLNHDAMYWYRQDPGQGLRLIYYSQIVNDFQKGDIAEGYSVSREKKESFPLTVTSAQKNPTAFYLCASHSAWSEKLFFGSGTQLSVL.

This chain uses TRBV29-1 with TRBJ1-2; a weak D match, TRBD1 (6 bases). The CDR3 contains 13 residues. Germline V gene lookup returns CDR1 SQVTM and CDR2 ANQGSEA. V lost 7 bases and J lost 4, with 16 bases in between. The chain's CDR3 is CSASGGVGYGYTF. CDR3 nucleotides: TGCAGCGCCTCTGGGGGCGTTGGCTATGGCTACACCTTC.

This chain uses TRBV29-1 with TRBJ2-5; TRBD2 is a possible D gene (6 bases). The V gene's germline CDR1 is SQVTM and CDR2 ANQGSEA. CDR3 length: 18 amino acids. Trimming left V 1 base short and J 2 bases short, with 23 bases between. The CDR3 bases are TGCAGCGTTGAAGTGGGGGTGGACTATCTGCGCCTACAAGAGACCCAGTACTTC. Amino acids: CSVEVGVDYLRLQETQYF.

By sample fraction, this clone is large. The rearrangement uses TRBV3-1 (or the pseudogene TRBV3-2) and TRBJ1-6; 7 bases match TRBD1. Trimming removed 4 bases from V and 5 bases from J; junction bases left unmatched: 2. The V gene's germline CDR1 is LGHDT and CDR2 YNNKEL (reference sequence). The CDR3 loop spans 14 amino acids. Here the CDR3 reads CASSPQGDNSPLHF. As DNA, the CDR3 is TGTGCCAGCAGCCCGCAGGGGGATAATTCACCCCTCCACTTT.

The CDR3 DNA is TGTGCCAGCAGCCCGTCGAACACCGGGGAGCTGTTTTTT. Protein sequence: CASSPSNTGELFF. The chain links TRBV4-2 to TRBJ2-2; D remains unclear. This CDR3 spans 13 amino acids. Germline CDR1 is LGHNA and CDR2 is YNFKEQ. The germline V and J ends were trimmed by 4 bases and 0 bases, with 3 bases remaining between them.

The rearrangement joins TRBV4-1 to TRBJ2-2; D is unresolved. The germline V gene encodes CDR1 MGHRA and CDR2 YSYEKL. This CDR3 contains 17 residues. V lost 0 bases to trimming and J lost 4 bases, with 15 bases between them. CDR3 amino acids: CASSQDHENTFTGELFF. CDR3 coding DNA: TGCGCCAGCAGCCAAGATCATGAAAACACCTTCACCGGGGAGCTGTTTTTT.